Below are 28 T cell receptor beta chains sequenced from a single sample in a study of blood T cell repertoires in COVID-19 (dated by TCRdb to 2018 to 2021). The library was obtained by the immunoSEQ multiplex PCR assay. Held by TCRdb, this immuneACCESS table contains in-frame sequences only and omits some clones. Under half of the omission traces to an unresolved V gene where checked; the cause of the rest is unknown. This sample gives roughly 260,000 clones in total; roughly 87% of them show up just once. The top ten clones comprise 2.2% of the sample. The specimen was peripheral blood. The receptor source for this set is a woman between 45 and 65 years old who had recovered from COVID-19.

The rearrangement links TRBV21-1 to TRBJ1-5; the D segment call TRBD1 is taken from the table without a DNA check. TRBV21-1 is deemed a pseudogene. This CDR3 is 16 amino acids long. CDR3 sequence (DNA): TGTGCCAGACCAGACAGGGTAGGGTATAGCAATCAGCCCCAGCATTTT. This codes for CARPDRVGYSNQPQHF.

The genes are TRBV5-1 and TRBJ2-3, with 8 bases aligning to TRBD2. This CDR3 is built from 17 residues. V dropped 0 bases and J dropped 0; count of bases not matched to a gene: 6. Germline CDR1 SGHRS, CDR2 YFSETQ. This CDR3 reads CASSLGPQRGSTDTQYF. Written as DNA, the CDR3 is TGCGCCAGCAGCTTGGGCCCCCAGCGGGGGAGCACAGATACGCAGTATTTT.

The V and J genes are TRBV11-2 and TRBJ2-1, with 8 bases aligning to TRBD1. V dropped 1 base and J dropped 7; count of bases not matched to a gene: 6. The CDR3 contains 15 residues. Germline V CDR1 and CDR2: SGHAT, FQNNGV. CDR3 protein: CASSLGAGGRNEQFF. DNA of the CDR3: TGTGCCAGCAGCTTAGGCGCAGGGGGCAGAAATGAGCAGTTCTTC. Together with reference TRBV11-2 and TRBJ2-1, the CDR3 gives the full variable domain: EAGVAQSPRYKIIEKRQSVAFWCNPISGHATLYWYQQILGQGPKLLIQFQNNGVVDDSQLPKDRFSAERLKGVDSTLKIQPAKLEDSAVYLCASSLGAGGRNEQFFGPGTRLTVL.

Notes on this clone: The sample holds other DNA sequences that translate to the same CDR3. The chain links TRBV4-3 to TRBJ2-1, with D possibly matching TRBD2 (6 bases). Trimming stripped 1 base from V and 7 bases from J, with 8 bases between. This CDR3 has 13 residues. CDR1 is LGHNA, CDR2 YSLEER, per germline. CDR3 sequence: CASSQVEGNEQFF. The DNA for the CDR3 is TGCGCCAGCAGCCAAGTGGAGGGTAATGAGCAGTTCTTC.

The CDR3 reads CASSGDRGPRETQYF. The CDR3 region has the DNA TGCGCCAGCAGCGGGGACAGGGGGCCGCGGGAGACCCAGTACTTC. The chain uses TRBV5-1 and TRBJ2-5, with 12 bases matching TRBD1. Trimming cost V 4 bases and J 5 bases; bases outside gene matches: 6. Looked up from germline, CDR1 is SGHRS and CDR2 is YFSETQ. This CDR3 is built from 15 residues.

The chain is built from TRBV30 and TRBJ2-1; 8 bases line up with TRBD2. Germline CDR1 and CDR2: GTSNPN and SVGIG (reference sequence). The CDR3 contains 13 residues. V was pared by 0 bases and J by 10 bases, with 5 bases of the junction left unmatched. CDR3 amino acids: CAWSVGLAAEQFF. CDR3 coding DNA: TGTGCCTGGAGTGTAGGACTAGCCGCCGAGCAGTTCTTC.

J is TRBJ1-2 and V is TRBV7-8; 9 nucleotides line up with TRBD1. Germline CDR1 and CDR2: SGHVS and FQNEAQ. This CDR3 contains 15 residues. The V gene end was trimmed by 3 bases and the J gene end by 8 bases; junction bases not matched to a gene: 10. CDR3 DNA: TGTGCCAGCAGCTTGCCCGGGACAGGGCAACACGGCTACACCTTC. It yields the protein CASSLPGTGQHGYTF. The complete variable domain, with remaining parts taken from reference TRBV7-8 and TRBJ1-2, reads GAGVSQSPRYKVAKRGQDVALRCDPISGHVSLFWYQQALGQGPEFLTYFQNEAQLDKSGLPSDRFFAERPEGSVSTLKIQRTQQEDSAVYLCASSLPGTGQHGYTFGSGTRLTVV.

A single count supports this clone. The CDR3 DNA follows: TGCGCCAGCAGCATTCGGACAGACTACGAGCAGTACTTC. The encoded protein is CASSIRTDYEQYF. The chain links TRBV5-1 to TRBJ2-7, with D possibly matching TRBD1 (6 bases). Trimming removed 4 bases from V and 3 bases from J, with 11 bases in between. The germline V gene has CDR1 SGHRS and CDR2 YFSETQ. The CDR3 runs to 13 residues.

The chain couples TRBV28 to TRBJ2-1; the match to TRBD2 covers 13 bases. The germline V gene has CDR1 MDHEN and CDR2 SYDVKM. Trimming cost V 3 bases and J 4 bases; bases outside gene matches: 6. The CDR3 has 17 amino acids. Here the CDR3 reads CASSFGTSGTLYNEQFF. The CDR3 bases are TGTGCCAGCAGTTTCGGGACTAGCGGGACCCTATACAATGAGCAGTTCTTC.

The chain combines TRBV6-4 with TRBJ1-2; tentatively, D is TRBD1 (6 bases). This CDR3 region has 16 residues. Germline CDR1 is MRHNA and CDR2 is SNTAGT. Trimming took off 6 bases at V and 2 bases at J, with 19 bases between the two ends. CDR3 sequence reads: CASRLSLQGLNYGYTF. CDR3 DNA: TGTGCCAGCAGACTAAGTCTACAGGGTTTGAACTATGGCTACACCTTC.

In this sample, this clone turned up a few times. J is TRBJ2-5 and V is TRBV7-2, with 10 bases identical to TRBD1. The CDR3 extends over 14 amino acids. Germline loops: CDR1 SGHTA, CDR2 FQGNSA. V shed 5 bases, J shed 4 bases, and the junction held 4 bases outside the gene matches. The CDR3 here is CASSVDRGRETQYF. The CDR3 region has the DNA TGTGCCAGCAGCGTCGACAGGGGGCGAGAGACCCAGTACTTC.

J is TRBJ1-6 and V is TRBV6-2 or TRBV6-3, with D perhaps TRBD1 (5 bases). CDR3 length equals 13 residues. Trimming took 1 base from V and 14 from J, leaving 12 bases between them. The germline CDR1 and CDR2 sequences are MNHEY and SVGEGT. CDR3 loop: CASSYYGGEALHF. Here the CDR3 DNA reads TGTGCCAGCAGTTACTACGGGGGAGAGGCCCTCCACTTT.

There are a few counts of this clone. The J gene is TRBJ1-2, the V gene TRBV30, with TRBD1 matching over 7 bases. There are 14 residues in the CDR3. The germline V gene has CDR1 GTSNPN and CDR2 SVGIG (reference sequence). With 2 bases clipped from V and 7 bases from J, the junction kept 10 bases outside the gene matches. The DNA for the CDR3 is TGTGCCTGGAGTCCCGGAGAGGGGGCGGCTGGCTACACCTTC. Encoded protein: CAWSPGEGAAGYTF.

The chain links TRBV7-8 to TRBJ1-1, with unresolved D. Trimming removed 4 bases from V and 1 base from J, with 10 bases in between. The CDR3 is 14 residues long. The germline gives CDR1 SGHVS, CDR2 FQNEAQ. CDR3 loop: CASSYPEGNTEAFF. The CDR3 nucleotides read TGTGCCAGCAGCTACCCGGAGGGGAACACTGAAGCTTTCTTT.

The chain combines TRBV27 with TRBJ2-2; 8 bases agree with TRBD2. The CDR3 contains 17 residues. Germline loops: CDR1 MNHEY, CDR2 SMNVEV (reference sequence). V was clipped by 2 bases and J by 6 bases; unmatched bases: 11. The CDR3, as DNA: TGTGCCAGCAGTTTAGGGGCGGGAGGCCCTAAAGCCGGGGAGCTGTTTTTT. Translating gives CASSLGAGGPKAGELFF.

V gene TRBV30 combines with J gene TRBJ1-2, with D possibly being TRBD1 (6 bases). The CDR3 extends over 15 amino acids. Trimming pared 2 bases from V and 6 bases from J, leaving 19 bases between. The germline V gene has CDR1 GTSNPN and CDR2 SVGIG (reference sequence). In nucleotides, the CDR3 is TGTGCCTGGAGTTGGCTCAGGGGTATTGGGAATGGCTACACCTTC. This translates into CAWSWLRGIGNGYTF.

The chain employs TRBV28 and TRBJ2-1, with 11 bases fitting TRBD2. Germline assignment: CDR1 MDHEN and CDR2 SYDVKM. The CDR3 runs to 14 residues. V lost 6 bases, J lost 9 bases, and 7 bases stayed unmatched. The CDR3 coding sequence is TGTGCCAGCAGAGTCGGGACTAGCGGCATTGAGCAGTTCTTC. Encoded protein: CASRVGTSGIEQFF.

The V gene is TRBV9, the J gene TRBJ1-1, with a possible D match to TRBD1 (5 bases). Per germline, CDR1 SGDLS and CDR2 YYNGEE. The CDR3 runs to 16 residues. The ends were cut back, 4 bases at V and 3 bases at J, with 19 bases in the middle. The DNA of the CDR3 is TGTGCCAGCAGCCCACCTAATCAGGGATGGGACACTGAAGCTTTCTTT. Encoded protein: CASSPPNQGWDTEAFF. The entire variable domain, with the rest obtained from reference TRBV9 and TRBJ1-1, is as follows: DSGVTQTPKHLITATGQRVTLRCSPRSGDLSVYWYQQSLDQGLQFLIQYYNGEERAKGNILERFSAQQFPDLHSELNLSSLELGDSALYFCASSPPNQGWDTEAFFGQGTRLTVV.

CDR3 DNA: TGCAGCGTTCCTGAGGGCTTGAACACTGAAGCTTTCTTT. Translation gives CSVPEGLNTEAFF. V and J are TRBV29-1 and TRBJ1-1; D is unclear. The CDR3 is 13 amino acids. The germline V gene has CDR1 SQVTM and CDR2 ANQGSEA. Trimming pared 5 bases from V and 0 bases from J, leaving 10 bases between.

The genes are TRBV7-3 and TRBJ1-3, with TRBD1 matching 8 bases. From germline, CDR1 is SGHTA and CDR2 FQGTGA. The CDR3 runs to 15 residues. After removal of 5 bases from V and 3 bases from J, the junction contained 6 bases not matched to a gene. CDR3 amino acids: CASSRGQGDGNTIYF. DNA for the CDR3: TGTGCCAGCAGCCGAGGACAGGGAGATGGAAACACCATATATTTT.

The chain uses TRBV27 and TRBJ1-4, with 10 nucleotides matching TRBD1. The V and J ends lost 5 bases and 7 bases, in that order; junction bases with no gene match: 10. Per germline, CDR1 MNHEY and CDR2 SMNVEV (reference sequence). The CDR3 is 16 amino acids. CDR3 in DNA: TGTGCCAGCAGTGCCTTAGCGACAGGGGGCGGTGAAAAACTGTTTTTT. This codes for CASSALATGGGEKLFF.

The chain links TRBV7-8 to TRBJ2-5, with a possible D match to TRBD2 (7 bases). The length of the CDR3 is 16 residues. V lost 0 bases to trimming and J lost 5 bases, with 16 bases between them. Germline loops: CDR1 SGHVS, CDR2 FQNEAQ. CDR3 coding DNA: TGTGCCAGCAGCTTAGCGCATGGAGGGAGGGGGGAGACCCAGTACTTC. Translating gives CASSLAHGGRGETQYF.

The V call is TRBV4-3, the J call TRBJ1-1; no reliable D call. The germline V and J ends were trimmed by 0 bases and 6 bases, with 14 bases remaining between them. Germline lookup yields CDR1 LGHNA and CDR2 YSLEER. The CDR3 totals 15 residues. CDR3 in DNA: TGCGCCAGCAGCCAAGATTGGCGGGGTAGCTCTGAAGCTTTCTTT. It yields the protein CASSQDWRGSSEAFF.

This chain's CDR3 is CAISEPGQPTNYGYTF. The DNA for the CDR3 is TGTGCCATCAGTGAGCCGGGACAGCCTACTAACTATGGCTACACCTTC. The rearrangement joins TRBV10-3 to TRBJ1-2, with 7 bases aligning to TRBD1. Trimming took 2 bases from V and 0 from J; bases not matched to a gene: 6. There are 16 residues in the CDR3. The germline CDR1 and CDR2 sequences are ENHRY and SYGVKD.

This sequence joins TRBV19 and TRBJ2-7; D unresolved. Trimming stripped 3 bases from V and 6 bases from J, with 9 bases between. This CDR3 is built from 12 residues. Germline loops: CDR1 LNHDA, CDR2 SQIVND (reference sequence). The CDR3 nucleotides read TGTGCCAGTAGTATCCCCGGGTTCGAGCAGTACTTC. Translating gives CASSIPGFEQYF.

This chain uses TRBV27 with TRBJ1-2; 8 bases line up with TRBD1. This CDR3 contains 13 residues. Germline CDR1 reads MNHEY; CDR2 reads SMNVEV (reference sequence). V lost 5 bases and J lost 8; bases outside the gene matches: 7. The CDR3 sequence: CASSKATGEGYTF. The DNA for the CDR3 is TGTGCCAGCAGTAAAGCGACAGGGGAAGGCTACACCTTC.

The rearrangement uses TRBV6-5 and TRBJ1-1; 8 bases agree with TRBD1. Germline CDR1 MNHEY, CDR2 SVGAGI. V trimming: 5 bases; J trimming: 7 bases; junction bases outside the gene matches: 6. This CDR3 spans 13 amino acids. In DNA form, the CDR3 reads TGTGCCAGCAGTCGCGGACAGGGCGGTGAAGCTTTCTTT. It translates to CASSRGQGGEAFF.

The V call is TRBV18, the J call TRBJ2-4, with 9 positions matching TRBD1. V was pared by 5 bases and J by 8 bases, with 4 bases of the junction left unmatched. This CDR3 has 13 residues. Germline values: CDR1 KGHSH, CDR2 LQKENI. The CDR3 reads CASSGQGWDIQYF. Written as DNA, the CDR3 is TGTGCCAGCTCAGGACAGGGGTGGGACATTCAGTACTTC.